This T cell receptor (beta chain) was profiled in a study of blood T cell repertoires in COVID-19. Study as a whole: The United States, Italy and Spain were the sources of the acute and convalescent COVID-19 samples. T cells, B-cell-depleted T cells, or PBMCs supplied cDNA or gDNA.

In the source study's methods: Estimation of nucleated cell counts relied on the amplification of reference gene primers. Profiling relied on immunoSEQ multiplex PCR, and the TCRdb table lists in-frame clones only, not all of them. V, J and clone size are those of that table, while D and trimming were read from the DNA. The sample lists under 50,000 clones; approximately 83% were seen once. Trimming stripped 1 base from V and 0 bases from J, with 9 bases between. The CDR3 covers 15 residues. Looked up from germline, CDR1 is SGHAT and CDR2 is FQNNGV. This chain connects TRBV11-2 to TRBJ1-2; D perhaps matches TRBD1 (5 bases). The receptor comes from a man aged 35-49 years with active COVID-19. What was sequenced was peripheral blood. Here the CDR3 reads CASSLGAGSNYGYTF. CDR3 DNA: TGTGCCAGCAGCTTAGGGGCAGGGTCTAACTATGGCTACACCTTC.